The clone carrying this TCR beta chain was picked up many times. Its matching antigen is unknown. This CDR3 contains 15 residues. V was pared by 6 bases and J by 0 bases, with 9 bases between. This sample is part of a study of T cell repertoires in cytomegalovirus infection. At the level of the study: Carrying CMV and the relevant HLA type showed in public TCR beta signatures.

Study conclusions and caveats: Accumulated public TCR beta family frequency recognized individuals carrying CMV together with the relevant HLA. It was HLA-C-restricted CMV-specific TCR beta clonotypes that dominated the response ex vivo.

TCRdb passed the reads through MiXCR, listing each CDR3 protein once. The sample records 200,000 to 300,000 distinct CDR3 sequences, less than 9.5% being singletons. Sequencing used PBMCs. The chain combines TRBV12-3 or TRBV12-4 with TRBJ2-6; unclear D gene. The clonotype originates from a human donor in good health (CMV status not recorded). Some clones in this sample may be carry-over from other donors' samples. The CDR3 loop reads CASSSQDSGANVLTF. CDR3 DNA sequence: TGTGCCAGCAGCTCCCAAGACTCTGGGGCCAACGTCCTGACTTTC.